This T cell receptor beta chain is from a study of T cells in Graves' hyperthyroidism and ophthalmopathy. Study-wide results and caveats: The model anticipated ophthalmopathy a median about six months pre-onset. Most thyroid-expanded clonotypes above 0.001 were also found in blood.

TCR beta CDR3 regions were amplified from RNA. TCR CDR3 regions were first amplified by RT-PCR with HTBI primers. TCRdb processed the multiplex PCR reads anew with MiXCR; each CDR3 protein has one entry. Among hundreds of thousands of distinct CDR3 sequences listed, 20% were seen once. Losses at the gene ends were 5 bases for V and 2 bases for J; bases not matched to a gene: 2. The CDR3 consists of 13 residues. In germline, CDR1 is DFQATT, CDR2 SNEGSKA (reference sequence). This clonotype was observed a handful of times. Its antigen is not known. Fresh 10 ml peripheral blood yielded PBMCs. The gene calls are TRBV20-1 and TRBJ2-5; 10 nucleotides agree with TRBD2. Sequenced: blood. The clonotype originates from a man between 40 and 49 years old with Graves' ophthalmopathy. The CDR3 region is CSALAGGQETQYF. The CDR3 nucleotides are TGCAGTGCTTTAGCGGGGGGACAAGAGACCCAGTACTTC.